This entry lists 27 T cell receptor beta chains sequenced from one sample in a study of OX40 agonist ivuxolimab in advanced cancers. Data came from immunoSEQ multiplex PCR; TCRdb stores just in-frame clones and leaves some out. The table shows 71,000 or so clones, with 75% to 85% occurring only once. Sequencing used CD4+ or CD8+ T cells sorted from blood, obtained in a trial of the OX40 agonist ivuxolimab. All receptors come from an adult with an advanced solid tumor such as melanoma, head and neck, liver or kidney cancer.

The V call is TRBV30, the J call TRBJ2-1; tentatively, D is TRBD1 or TRBD2 (5 bases each). Germline V gene data show CDR1 as GTSNPN and CDR2 as SVGIG (reference sequence). The CDR3 covers 17 residues. Trimming pared 2 bases from V and 4 bases from J, leaving 21 bases between. The CDR3 region is CAWSHPEWGTRYNEQFF. Written as DNA, the CDR3 is TGTGCCTGGAGTCACCCGGAGTGGGGGACCAGATACAATGAGCAGTTCTTC.

This chain links TRBV28 with TRBJ2-2; D may be TRBD2 (6 bases). Trimming took off 6 bases at V and 1 base at J, with 12 bases between the two ends. The CDR3 runs to 15 residues. CDR1 is MDHEN and CDR2 is SYDVKM in the germline V gene. The CDR3: CASSRFGGNTGELFF. The CDR3 coding sequence is TGTGCCAGCAGCCGATTCGGGGGGAACACCGGGGAGCTGTTTTTT. Variable domain in full (rest from reference TRBV28 and TRBJ2-2): DVKVTQSSRYLVKRTGEKVFLECVQDMDHENMFWYRQDPGLGLRLIYFSYDVKMKEKGDIPEGYSVSREKKERFSLILESASTNQTSMYLCASSRFGGNTGELFFGEGSRLTVL.

This chain links TRBV28 with TRBJ1-2; TRBD1 is a possible D gene (5 bases). Per the germline V gene, CDR1 is MDHEN and CDR2 is SYDVKM. CDR3 size: 16 residues. V shed 6 bases and J shed 8 bases, with 25 bases lying between them. The CDR3 region has the DNA TGTGCCAGCAGCCCGGGGCATTGGCCCCCTCTGGAGGGCTACACCTTC. It specifies CASSPGHWPPLEGYTF.

CDR3 amino acids: CAKNRGPLRGYTF. In DNA, the CDR3 is TGTGCCAAAAACAGGGGACCCTTACGTGGCTACACCTTC. The chain is built from TRBV6-5 and TRBJ1-2; 7 bases fit TRBD1. Germline-derived CDR1 and CDR2 are MNHEY and SVGAGI. The trim removed 10 bases at V and 7 bases at J, leaving 12 bases unmatched. The CDR3 runs to 13 residues.

V and J are TRBV12-5 and TRBJ1-1; D gene ambiguous. The CDR3 is 14 residues long. V shed 3 bases and J shed 5 bases, with 13 bases lying between them. Per germline, CDR1 LGHNT and CDR2 FRNRAP. CDR3 region: CASGLSSLQTEAFF. The CDR3 DNA sequence: TGTGCTAGTGGTTTAAGTAGCTTGCAAACTGAAGCTTTCTTT.

Details on this clone: Other DNA sequences in the same sample also yield this CDR3. The CDR3 coding sequence is TGTGCCAGCAGCCCCGGGGGTGGGGAGACCCAGTACTTC. Protein: CASSPGGGETQYF. This chain uses TRBV28 with TRBJ2-5, with a tentative D call TRBD2 (6 bases). In germline, CDR1 is MDHEN, CDR2 SYDVKM. This CDR3 region has 13 residues. V lost 6 bases and J 5 bases, leaving 13 bases between the germline ends.

The chain uses TRBV28 and TRBJ2-3, with D uncertain. The ends were cut back, 3 bases at V and 2 bases at J, with 15 bases in the middle. The CDR3 length is 16 residues. The germline CDR1 and CDR2 sequences are MDHEN and SYDVKM. The DNA of the CDR3 is TGTGCCAGCAGTTTTTACCCCGATGGTCTCACAGATACGCAGTATTTT. This sequence encodes CASSFYPDGLTDTQYF.

This clone was picked up one time. The rearrangement joins TRBV10-3 to TRBJ2-4; 9 nucleotides match TRBD1. CDR1 and CDR2 from the germline V gene are ENHRY and SYGVKD. The length of the CDR3 is 18 residues. The V and J ends lost 3 bases and 0 bases, in that order; junction bases with no gene match: 9. In DNA form, the CDR3 reads TGTGCCATCAGTGATGGTCGGACAGGGGATATAGCCAAAAACATTCAGTACTTC. As protein: CAISDGRTGDIAKNIQYF.

J is TRBJ2-3 and V is TRBV27, with D possibly matching TRBD1 (7 bases). Trimming pared 8 bases from V and 4 bases from J, leaving 19 bases between. This CDR3 has 15 amino acids. The germline V gene encodes CDR1 MNHEY and CDR2 SMNVEV (reference sequence). The CDR3 region has the DNA TGTGCCAGCGGGGAACGGAGGGGGCCACCAGATACGCAGTATTTT. Its protein product is CASGERRGPPDTQYF.

The J gene is TRBJ1-2, the V gene TRBV28; tentative D call: TRBD1 (5 bases). The CDR3 runs to 13 residues. The germline gives CDR1 MDHEN, CDR2 SYDVKM. With 3 bases removed from V and 11 bases from J, the gap between germline ends came to 16 bases. The DNA for the CDR3 is TGTGCCAGCAGTTTCCAGGCAGGGTGGGGTTACACCTTC. Translation gives CASSFQAGWGYTF.

This chain joins TRBV30 and TRBJ2-3; D gene ambiguous. Germline assignment: CDR1 GTSNPN and CDR2 SVGIG (reference sequence). The CDR3 totals 12 residues. The germline V and J ends were trimmed by 0 bases and 4 bases, with 5 bases remaining between them. In DNA, the CDR3 is TGTGCCTGGAGTGTCCAGGCAGATACGCAGTATTTT. Translation: CAWSVQADTQYF.

The chain recombines TRBV4-3 with TRBJ1-3; D perhaps matches TRBD1 (5 bases). The CDR3 runs 16 residues. The V and J ends lost 3 bases and 0 bases respectively, with 12 bases between them. From germline, CDR1 is LGHNA and CDR2 YSLEER. The CDR3 region is CASSHDPGISGNTIYF. The CDR3 DNA follows: TGCGCCAGCAGCCATGACCCAGGGATCTCTGGAAACACCATATATTTT.

The genes are TRBV29-1 and TRBJ2-7; D uncertain. From germline, CDR1 is SQVTM and CDR2 ANQGSEA. V lost 6 bases to trimming and J lost 7 bases, with 16 bases between them. This CDR3 has 12 amino acids. The CDR3 bases are TGCAGCGTCATGCCGGGCCCCGGGGAGCAGTACTTC. It is translated as CSVMPGPGEQYF.

This chain joins TRBV5-6 and TRBJ1-1; 8 bases match TRBD1. CDR1 is SGHDT and CDR2 is YYEEEE in the germline V gene. The trim removed 4 bases at V and 4 bases at J, leaving 3 bases unmatched. The CDR3 sequence is 13 residues long. The chain's CDR3 is CASSTTGGTEAFF. DNA for the CDR3: TGTGCCAGCAGCACCACAGGGGGCACTGAAGCTTTCTTT.

The sample holds one count of this clone. The chain employs TRBV7-8 and TRBJ1-3; D perhaps matches TRBD1 (6 bases). Germline CDR1 is SGHVS and CDR2 is FQNEAQ. This CDR3 spans 16 amino acids. V was cut by 5 bases and J by 0 bases, with 14 bases left in between. Written as DNA, the CDR3 is TGTGCCAGCAGCCTCAGGGGCCAGGACTCTGGAAACACCATATATTTT. Residues: CASSLRGQDSGNTIYF.

Written as DNA, the CDR3 is TGTGCCAGCAGTGGGGCAGGGGCCGGGGAGCTGTTTTTT. The encoded protein is CASSGAGAGELFF. The chain has TRBV2 and TRBJ2-2, with D possibly being TRBD1 (6 bases). The V and J ends lost 4 bases and 6 bases respectively, with 9 bases between them. The germline CDR1 and CDR2 sequences are SNHLY and FYNNEI. This CDR3 is 13 amino acids long.

This clone showed up just once. V is TRBV5-1 and J is TRBJ2-7; 15 bases fit TRBD2. Germline V gene data show CDR1 as SGHRS and CDR2 as YFSETQ. V trimming: 4 bases; J trimming: 5 bases; junction bases outside the gene matches: 7. The CDR3 totals 16 residues. The CDR3 is CASSGLAGGPFNEQYF. CDR3 coding DNA: TGCGCCAGCAGCGGACTAGCGGGAGGGCCCTTCAACGAGCAGTACTTC.

The rearrangement uses TRBV9 and TRBJ1-1, with D unresolved. The germline V and J ends were trimmed by 0 bases and 0 bases, with 6 bases remaining between them. CDR3 length equals 14 residues. Germline lookup yields CDR1 SGDLS and CDR2 YYNGEE. CDR3 in DNA: TGTGCCAGCAGCGTAGCGACATTGAACACTGAAGCTTTCTTT. Translating it yields CASSVATLNTEAFF.

The chain carries TRBV7-9 and TRBJ1-3, with TRBD1 matching over 7 bases. The V gene end was trimmed by 1 base and the J gene end by 2 bases; junction bases not matched to a gene: 11. The CDR3 has 18 amino acids. In germline, CDR1 is SEHNR, CDR2 FQNEAQ (reference sequence). CDR3 DNA: TGTGCCAGCAGCTTAGGGGACCGTGAGACAGGGCCTGGAAACACCATATATTTT. This codes for CASSLGDRETGPGNTIYF.

This chain uses TRBV27 with TRBJ2-7, with 9 bases aligning to TRBD1. The trim removed 5 bases at V and 4 bases at J, leaving 9 bases unmatched. Germline V gene data show CDR1 as MNHEY and CDR2 as SMNVEV (reference sequence). CDR3 length equals 15 residues. CDR3: CASSPQGQGPYEQYV. CDR3 nucleotides: TGTGCCAGCAGTCCCCAAGGACAGGGGCCGTACGAGCAGTACGTC.

The V call is TRBV9, the J call TRBJ2-5; 7 nucleotides line up with TRBD1. V lost 0 bases to trimming and J lost 4 bases; unmatched junction nucleotides: 6. The CDR3 runs 15 residues. Per the germline V gene, CDR1 is SGDLS and CDR2 is YYNGEE. The CDR3: CASSVGLRGPETQYF. The CDR3 nucleotides read TGTGCCAGCAGCGTAGGGTTAAGGGGGCCAGAGACCCAGTACTTC.

The J gene is TRBJ2-1, the V gene TRBV5-1, with 10 positions matching TRBD2. Trimming took 4 bases from V and 6 from J; bases not matched to a gene: 10. Germline lookup yields CDR1 SGHRS and CDR2 YFSETQ. The CDR3 has 16 residues. CDR3 nucleotide sequence: TGCGCCAGCAGCCCCTTGACTAGCGGGTTACCCAATGAGCAGTTCTTC. It translates to CASSPLTSGLPNEQFF.

The chain joins TRBV4-1 to TRBJ1-2, with 7 bases lining up with TRBD1. With 3 bases clipped from V and 4 bases from J, the junction kept 14 bases outside the gene matches. Germline V gene sequence: CDR1 MGHRA, CDR2 YSYEKL. The CDR3 consists of 17 residues. The CDR3: CASSHLIGDSVFYGYTF. The DNA of the CDR3 is TGCGCCAGCAGCCACCTAATAGGGGACAGCGTTTTCTATGGCTACACCTTC.

The chain carries TRBV5-1 and TRBJ1-2; D call uncertain. From germline, CDR1 is SGHRS and CDR2 YFSETQ. V shed 0 bases and J shed 6 bases, with 9 bases lying between them. The CDR3 contains 13 residues. Here the CDR3 DNA reads TGCGCCAGCAGCTTGGGGGGTTTCGATGGCTACACCTTC. Translating gives CASSLGGFDGYTF.

The V and J genes are TRBV6-6 and TRBJ2-7; D remains unclear. V was pared by 6 bases and J by 3 bases, with 12 bases between. The CDR3 runs 13 residues. The germline V gene encodes CDR1 MNHNY and CDR2 SVGAGI (reference sequence). The CDR3 spells CASSRDSLYEQYF. CDR3 coding DNA: TGTGCCAGCAGCCGAGACTCCCTCTACGAGCAGTACTTC.

This chain connects TRBV6-1 to TRBJ2-5; 7 positions agree with TRBD1. Trimming cost V 6 bases and J 1 base; bases outside gene matches: 5. The CDR3 runs to 14 residues. The germline CDR1 and CDR2 sequences are MNHNS and SASEGT. The CDR3 region is CASRDRSLQETQYF. The CDR3 coding sequence is TGTGCCAGCAGGGACAGGAGCCTCCAAGAGACCCAGTACTTC.

V is TRBV28 and J is TRBJ1-1, with TRBD1 matching 7 bases. The CDR3 is 13 residues long. Per the germline V gene, CDR1 is MDHEN and CDR2 is SYDVKM. J gave up 6 bases and V 7 bases, and 8 bases lay outside the gene matches. In DNA, the CDR3 is TGTGCCAGCAACCTCCCGGGACAGCCTGAAGCTTTCTTT. Amino acid sequence: CASNLPGQPEAFF. The whole variable domain, remainder taken from reference TRBV28 and TRBJ1-1, is DVKVTQSSRYLVKRTGEKVFLECVQDMDHENMFWYRQDPGLGLRLIYFSYDVKMKEKGDIPEGYSVSREKKERFSLILESASTNQTSMYLCASNLPGQPEAFFGQGTRLTVV.